Below are 9 T cell receptor beta chains sequenced from a single sample in a study of OX40 agonist ivuxolimab in advanced cancers. Profiling relied on immunoSEQ multiplex PCR, and the TCRdb table lists in-frame clones only, not all of them. The table records around 15,000 clones, around 86% of them present only once. This specimen consisted of CD4+ or CD8+ T cells sorted from blood, obtained in a trial of the OX40 agonist ivuxolimab. Every receptor here comes from an adult with an advanced solid tumor such as melanoma, head and neck, liver or kidney cancer.

This clone was observed once. The chain employs TRBV6-5 and TRBJ2-1, with TRBD2 matching over 10 bases. V was pared by 5 bases and J by 8 bases, with 9 bases of the junction left unmatched. The CDR3 is 15 amino acids. CDR1 is MNHEY and CDR2 is SVGAGI in the germline V gene. CDR3 loop: CASSALAGASYEQFF. CDR3 nucleotides: TGTGCCAGCAGTGCGCTAGCGGGAGCTTCTTATGAGCAGTTCTTC.

The V and J genes are TRBV4-3 and TRBJ2-1; 8 nucleotides align to TRBD2. The length of the CDR3 is 15 residues. The germline V gene has CDR1 LGHNA and CDR2 YSLEER. J lost 6 bases, V lost 8 bases, and 12 bases had no gene match. The CDR3 nucleotides read TGCGCCAGCGGAGGGGTGAGCGGGAGACCCAATGAGCAGTTCTTC. Amino acid sequence: CASGGVSGRPNEQFF.

DNA for the CDR3: TGTGCCATCAGCCCACCGGGACAAGATTACGAGCAGTACTTC. Translated, it gives CAISPPGQDYEQYF. The J gene is TRBJ2-7, the V gene TRBV10-3; TRBD1 is a possible D gene (6 bases). Germline assignment: CDR1 ENHRY and CDR2 SYGVKD. Deletions cut 6 bases from V and 4 bases from J, with 16 bases between. This CDR3 is built from 14 residues.

This clone was seen once. The rearrangement joins TRBV6-6 to TRBJ2-7; TRBD1 matches at 10 bases. V shed 7 bases, J shed 3 bases, and the junction held 12 bases outside the gene matches. CDR1 MNHNY and CDR2 SVGAGI come from the germline V gene (reference sequence). The CDR3 has 16 residues. The CDR3: CASITIRTGGSYEQYF. The CDR3 DNA follows: TGTGCCAGCATTACCATCAGGACAGGGGGTAGCTACGAGCAGTACTTC.

The chain is built from TRBV9 and TRBJ1-4, with D unclear. Germline CDR1 and CDR2: SGDLS and YYNGEE. Deletions cut 0 bases from V and 8 bases from J, with 11 bases between. The CDR3 runs 14 residues. CDR3 in DNA: TGTGCCAGCAGCGTAGCGGCGGGTCAGGAAAAACTGTTTTTT. It yields the protein CASSVAAGQEKLFF.

The gene calls are TRBV6-5 and TRBJ1-4; D possibly corresponds to TRBD1 (5 bases). The germline V gene has CDR1 MNHEY and CDR2 SVGAGI. V gave up 11 bases and J gave up 8 bases, with 12 bases separating them. The CDR3 has 11 amino acids. CDR3 bases: TGTGCCGGGGGAATATGGGAAAAACTGTTTTTT. This sequence encodes CAGGIWEKLFF.

The genes are TRBV6-6 and TRBJ1-5; no definite D call. CDR1 is MNHNY, CDR2 SVGAGI, per germline (reference sequence). Trimming pared 4 bases from V and 4 bases from J, leaving 11 bases between. The CDR3 is made up of 14 amino acids. The CDR3 is CASSSTTRNQPQHF. CDR3 sequence (DNA): TGTGCCAGCAGTTCCACGACTCGGAATCAGCCCCAGCATTTT.

J is TRBJ2-1 and V is TRBV9; 12 nucleotides line up with TRBD2. V shed 0 bases and J 9 bases; nucleotides not matched to a gene: 16. The CDR3 totals 19 residues. Looked up from germline, CDR1 is SGDLS and CDR2 is YYNGEE. The CDR3 DNA reads as TGTGCCAGCAGCGTAGATGGTCGGGCTAGCGGGAGGGCCGACGGTGAGCAGTTCTTC. It translates to CASSVDGRASGRADGEQFF.

This clone was counted a few times. This chain uses TRBV25-1 with TRBJ2-5, with D unresolved. Germline assignment: CDR1 MGHDK and CDR2 SYGVNS. This CDR3 is built from 13 residues. Trimming removed 5 bases from V and 4 bases from J, with 11 bases in between. The CDR3 DNA follows: TGTGCCAGCAGTCTCGGATCAGGAGAGACCCAGTACTTC. Translated: CASSLGSGETQYF.